A single T cell receptor beta chain is shown here with its context. This table comes from immunoSEQ multiplex PCR, and its TCRdb copy is limited to in-frame clones, with some not included. The sample yields some 40,000 clones, about 86% seen once. The sample belongs to a study of blood T cell repertoires in COVID-19. V was shortened by 1 base and J by 4 bases, with 7 bases between the two germline ends. The length of the CDR3 is 13 residues. Germline CDR1 is SEHNR and CDR2 is FQNEAQ (reference sequence). V is TRBV7-9 and J is TRBJ1-2; D is unresolved. Sequencing used peripheral blood. The sequence derives from a man aged 35 to 55 with active COVID-19. This CDR3 is CASSLGSVYGYTF. CDR3 coding DNA: TGTGCCAGCAGCTTAGGGTCAGTCTATGGCTACACCTTC.